Below, 2 T cell receptor beta chains from the same sample are listed, as sequenced in a study of beta chain features in type 1 diabetes. Expressed TCRB transcripts were sequenced, since all the RNA that had been isolated was reverse transcribed. Repertoires were generated with immunoSEQ multiplex PCR, while TCRdb's copy carries only in-frame clones and drops some. This sample has some 45,000 clones, with around 50% found just once. The specimen sequenced was Tregs from blood. Receptors were obtained from a woman between 18 and 30 years old in good health.

The V and J genes are TRBV7-8 and TRBJ2-1; D possibly corresponds to TRBD2 (6 bases). Germline V gene data show CDR1 as SGHVS and CDR2 as FQNEAQ. V dropped 6 bases and J dropped 13 bases, with 25 bases sitting between them. The CDR3 sequence is 15 residues long. CDR3 sequence: CASSPIRTVSGVQFF. The CDR3 coding sequence is TGTGCCAGCAGTCCTATTCGCACCGTATCGGGAGTACAGTTCTTC.

This chain joins TRBV13 and TRBJ2-1, with 9 bases matching TRBD2. This CDR3 has 13 residues. CDR1 is PRHDT and CDR2 is FYEKMQ in the germline V gene (reference sequence). Germline trimming cut 7 bases from V and 4 bases from J; bases unmatched to any gene: 2. The DNA for the CDR3 is TGTGCCAGCAAAGCGGGAGGTTACAATGAGCAGTTCTTC. Its translation is CASKAGGYNEQFF.